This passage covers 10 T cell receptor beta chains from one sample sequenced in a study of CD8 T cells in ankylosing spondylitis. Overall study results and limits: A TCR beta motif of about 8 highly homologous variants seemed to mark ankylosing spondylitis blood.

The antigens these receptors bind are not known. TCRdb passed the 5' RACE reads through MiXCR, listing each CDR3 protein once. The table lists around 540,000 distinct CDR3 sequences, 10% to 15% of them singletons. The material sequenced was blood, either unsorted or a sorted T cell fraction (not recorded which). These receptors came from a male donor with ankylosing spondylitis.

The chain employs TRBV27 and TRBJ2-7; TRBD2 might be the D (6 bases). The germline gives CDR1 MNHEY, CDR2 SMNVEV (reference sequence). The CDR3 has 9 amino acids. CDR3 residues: CPGGYEQYV. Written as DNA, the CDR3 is TGTCCTGGGGGGTACGAGCAGTACGTC.

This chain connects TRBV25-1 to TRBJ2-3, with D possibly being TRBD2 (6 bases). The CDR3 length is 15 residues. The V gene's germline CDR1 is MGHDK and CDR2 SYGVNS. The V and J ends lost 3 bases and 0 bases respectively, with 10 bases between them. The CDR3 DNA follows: TGTGCCAGCAGTGATCTTAGCGGTAGCACAGATACGCAGTATTTT. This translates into CASSDLSGSTDTQYF. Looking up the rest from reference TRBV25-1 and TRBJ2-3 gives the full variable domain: EADIYQTPRYLVIGTGKKITLECSQTMGHDKMYWYQQDPGMELHLIHYSYGVNSTEKGDLSSESTVSRIRTEHFPLTLESARPSHTSQYLCASSDLSGSTDTQYFGPGTRLTVL.

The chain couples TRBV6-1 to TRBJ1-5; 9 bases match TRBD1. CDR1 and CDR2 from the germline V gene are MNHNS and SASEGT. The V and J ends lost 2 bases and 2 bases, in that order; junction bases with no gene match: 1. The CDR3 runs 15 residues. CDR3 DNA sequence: TGTGCCAGCAGTGAAAACAGGGGGCGCAATCAGCCCCAGCATTTT. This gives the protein CASSENRGRNQPQHF.

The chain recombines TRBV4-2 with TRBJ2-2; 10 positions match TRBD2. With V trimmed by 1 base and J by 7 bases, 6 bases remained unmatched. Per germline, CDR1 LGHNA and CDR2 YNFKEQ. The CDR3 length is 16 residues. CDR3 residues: CASSQVASGSDGELFF. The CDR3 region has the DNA TGTGCCAGCAGCCAAGTAGCTAGCGGGAGCGACGGGGAGCTGTTTTTT.

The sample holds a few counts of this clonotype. The CDR3 spells CASSFSGNNQPQHF. The CDR3 DNA sequence: TGTGCCAGCAGCTTTTCAGGGAATAATCAGCCCCAGCATTTT. The V and J genes are TRBV7-9 and TRBJ1-5, with D tentatively TRBD1 (5 bases). The CDR3 spans 14 residues. CDR1 is SEHNR and CDR2 is FQNEAQ in the germline V gene (reference sequence). V lost 3 bases to trimming and J lost 4 bases, with 10 bases between them. The full variable domain, its missing parts supplied by reference TRBV7-9 and TRBJ1-5, is DTGVSQNPRHKITKRGQNVTFRCDPISEHNRLYWYRQTLGQGPEFLTYFQNEAQLEKSRLLSDRFSAERPKGSFSTLEIQRTEQGDSAMYLCASSFSGNNQPQHFGDGTRLSIL.

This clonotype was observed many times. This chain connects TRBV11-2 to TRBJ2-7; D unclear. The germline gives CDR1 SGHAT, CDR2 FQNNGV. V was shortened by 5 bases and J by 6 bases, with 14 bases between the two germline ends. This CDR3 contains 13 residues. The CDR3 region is CASSRDLWGEQYF. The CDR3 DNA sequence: TGTGCCAGCAGCCGAGACTTGTGGGGCGAGCAGTACTTC.

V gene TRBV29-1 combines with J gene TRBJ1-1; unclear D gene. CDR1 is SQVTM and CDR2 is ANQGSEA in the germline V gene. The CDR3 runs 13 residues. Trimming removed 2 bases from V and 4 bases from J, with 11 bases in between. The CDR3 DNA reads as TGCAGCGTTGAATGGACTATAACCACTGAAGCTTTCTTT. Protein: CSVEWTITTEAFF.

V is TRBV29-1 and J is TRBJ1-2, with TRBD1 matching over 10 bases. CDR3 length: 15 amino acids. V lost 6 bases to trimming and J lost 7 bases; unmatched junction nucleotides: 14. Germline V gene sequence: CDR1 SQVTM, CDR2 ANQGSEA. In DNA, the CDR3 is TGCAGCGTGGAGCCGGGACAGGGGAGGAAAGGTGGCTACACCTTC. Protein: CSVEPGQGRKGGYTF.

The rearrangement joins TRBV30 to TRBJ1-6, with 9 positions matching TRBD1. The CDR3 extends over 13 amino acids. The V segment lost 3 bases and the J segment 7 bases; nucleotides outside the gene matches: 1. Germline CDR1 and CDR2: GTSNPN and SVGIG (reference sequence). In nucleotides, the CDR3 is TGTGCCTGGAGGGGGACAGGGAATTCACCCCTCCACTTT. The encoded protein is CAWRGTGNSPLHF.

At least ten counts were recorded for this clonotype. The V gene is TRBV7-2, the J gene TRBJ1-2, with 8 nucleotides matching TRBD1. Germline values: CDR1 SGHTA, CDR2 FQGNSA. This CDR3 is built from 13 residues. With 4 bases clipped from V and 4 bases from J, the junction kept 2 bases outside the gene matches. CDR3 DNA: TGTGCCAGCAGCTGGGGACAGGTCTATGGCTACACCTTC. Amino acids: CASSWGQVYGYTF.